This entry concerns a single T cell receptor (beta chain). Its antigen is currently unknown. Alongside a J-beta primer mix, a sample-barcoded 5' primer served in a second PCR lasting about 6 to 12 cycles. Via MiXCR, TCRdb re-called the 5' RACE reads, giving one row per CDR3 protein. Here the sample spans 980,000 or so distinct CDR3 sequences, around 49% being singletons. The sample comes from a study of blood T cells in healthy people across ages. Study-level points and caveats: For the donors, CMV status was unknown and possibly confounded expanded clonotype changes. Long-lived donors carried more naive CD4+ cells and greater diversity than aged donors. The unsorted PBMCs prevented any conclusive comparison of naive versus antigen-experienced cells.

Specimen: blood. The origin of this receptor is a man aged 25 to 45 in good health.

The CDR3 DNA follows: TGTGCCAGCAGCACACCTGGGGCCAACGTCCTGACTTTC. It encodes CASSTPGANVLTF. V and J are TRBV7-9 and TRBJ2-6; D is unresolved. V was shortened by 5 bases and J by 2 bases, with 4 bases between the two germline ends. The CDR3 length is 13 residues. Germline values: CDR1 SEHNR, CDR2 FQNEAQ (reference sequence).